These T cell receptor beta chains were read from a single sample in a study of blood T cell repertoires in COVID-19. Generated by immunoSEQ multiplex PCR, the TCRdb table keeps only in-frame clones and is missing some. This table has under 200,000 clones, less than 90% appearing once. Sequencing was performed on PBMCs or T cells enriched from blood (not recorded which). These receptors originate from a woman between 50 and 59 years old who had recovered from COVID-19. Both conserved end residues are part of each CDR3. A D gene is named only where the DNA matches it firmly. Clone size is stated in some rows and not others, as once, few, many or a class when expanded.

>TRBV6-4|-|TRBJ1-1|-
CASGRGNTEAFF
TGTGCCAGCGGGAGGGGGAACACTGAAGCTTTCTTT
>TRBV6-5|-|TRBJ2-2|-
CASIVELRGTGELFF
TGTGCCAGCATTGTGGAACTAAGGGGAACCGGGGAGCTGTTTTTT
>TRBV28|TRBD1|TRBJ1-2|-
CASRKLDRGRSGYTF
TGTGCCAGCAGGAAGCTCGACAGGGGGCGAAGTGGCTACACCTTC
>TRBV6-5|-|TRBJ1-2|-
CASSQYQGYGYTF
TGTGCCAGTTCCCAGTACCAGGGATATGGCTACACCTTC
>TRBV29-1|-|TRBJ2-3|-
CSVEGVPGLEQYF
TGCAGCGTTGAAGGAGTACCAGGCTTGGAGCAGTATTTT
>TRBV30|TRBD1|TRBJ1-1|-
CACMDRPRGTAFF
TGTGCCTGTATGGACAGGCCCCGGGGAACAGCTTTCTTT
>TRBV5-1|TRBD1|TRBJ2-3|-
CASSPGQGSTDTQYF
TGCGCCAGCAGCCCGGGACAGGGGAGCACAGATACGCAGTATTTT
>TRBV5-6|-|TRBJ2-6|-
CASRGTGANVLTF
TGTGCCAGCCGGGGTACTGGGGCCAACGTCCTGACTTTC
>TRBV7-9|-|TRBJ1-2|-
CASSLGQASYGYTF
TGTGCCAGCAGCTTAGGGCAGGCATCCTATGGCTACACCTTC
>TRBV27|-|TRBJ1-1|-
CASSFSPRAEAFF
TGTGCCAGCAGTTTTTCGCCTCGGGCTGAAGCTTTCTTT
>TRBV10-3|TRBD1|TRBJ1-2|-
CAISPGGNYGYTF
TGTGCCATCAGTCCAGGGGGCAACTATGGCTACACCTTC
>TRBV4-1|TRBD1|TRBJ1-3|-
CASSPNLQGRLGNTIYF
TGCGCCAGCAGCCCCAATTTACAGGGGAGGCTGGGAAACACCATATATTTT
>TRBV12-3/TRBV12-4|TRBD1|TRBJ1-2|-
CASSSGGYGYTF
TGTGCCAGCAGTTCAGGGGGGTATGGCTACACCTTC
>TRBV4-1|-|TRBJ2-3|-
CASSARQRVFTDTQYF
TGCGCCAGCAGCGCTCGTCAACGGGTATTCACAGATACGCAGTATTTT
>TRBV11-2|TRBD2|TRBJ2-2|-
CASSFAGANTGELFF
TGTGCCAGCAGCTTTGCGGGGGCGAACACCGGGGAGCTGTTTTTT
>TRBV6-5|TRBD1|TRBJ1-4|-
CASSWGQLTGKLFF
TGTGCCAGCAGTTGGGGACAGCTGACTGGGAAACTGTTTTTT
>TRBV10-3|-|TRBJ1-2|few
CAISGYTF
TGTGCCATCTCGGGCTACACCTTC
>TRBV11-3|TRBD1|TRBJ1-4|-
CASSRTGGGFATNEKLFF
TGTGCCAGCAGCCGGACAGGGGGCGGTTTCGCAACTAATGAAAAACTGTTTTTT
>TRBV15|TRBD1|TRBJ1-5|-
CATSRTGTGNQPQHF
TGTGCCACCAGCAGGACCGGGACAGGGAATCAGCCCCAGCATTTT
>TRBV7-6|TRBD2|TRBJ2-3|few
CASSKRGLAGDTDTQYF
TGTGCCAGCAGCAAGAGAGGACTAGCGGGCGACACAGATACGCAGTATTTT
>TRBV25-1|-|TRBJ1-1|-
CASSDRRKNTEAFF
TGTGCCAGCAGTGATCGCAGGAAGAACACTGAAGCTTTCTTT
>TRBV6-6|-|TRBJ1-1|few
CASSFSGNRDTEAFF
TGTGCCAGCAGTTTTTCAGGGAATAGGGACACTGAAGCTTTCTTT
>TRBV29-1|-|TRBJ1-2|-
CSATTGPYGYTF
TGCAGCGCGACGACAGGACCCTATGGCTACACCTTC
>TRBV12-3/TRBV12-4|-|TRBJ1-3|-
CASSPFLNTIYF
TGTGCCAGCAGTCCTTTCCTAAACACCATATATTTT
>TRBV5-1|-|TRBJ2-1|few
CASSLRAGSTNNEQFF
TGCGCCAGCAGCTTGCGGGCGGGATCAACCAACAATGAGCAGTTCTTC
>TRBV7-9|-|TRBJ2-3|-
CASSPRPGRERLADTQYF
TGTGCCAGCAGCCCCCGGCCGGGTAGGGAGCGGTTGGCAGATACGCAGTATTTT
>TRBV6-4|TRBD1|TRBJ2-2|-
CASSEQGATGELFF
TGTGCCAGCAGTGAGCAGGGGGCCACCGGGGAGCTGTTTTTT
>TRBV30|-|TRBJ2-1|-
CAWSEHNSYNEQFF
TGTGCCTGGAGTGAACATAACTCCTACAATGAGCAGTTCTTC
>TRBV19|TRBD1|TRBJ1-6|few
CASSISQGDYSPLHF
TGTGCCAGTAGTATATCGCAGGGGGATTATTCACCCCTCCACTTT
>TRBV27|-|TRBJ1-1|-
CASSLGIGPPGNTEAFF
TGTGCCAGCAGTTTAGGTATTGGCCCCCCAGGGAACACTGAAGCTTTCTTT
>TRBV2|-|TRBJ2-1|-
CASGVQTRRAYNEQFF
TGTGCCAGTGGGGTTCAGACCCGGAGGGCCTACAATGAGCAGTTCTTC
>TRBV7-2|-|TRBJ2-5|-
CASSPGGTSRRETQYF
TGTGCCAGCAGCCCTGGGGGCACGTCGAGACGAGAGACCCAGTACTTC
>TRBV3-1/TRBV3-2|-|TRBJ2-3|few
CASRGWGGAQYF
TGTGCCAGCAGGGGATGGGGAGGTGCGCAGTATTTT
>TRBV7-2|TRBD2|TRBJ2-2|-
CASSASGLAGGANTGELFF
TGTGCCAGCAGCGCATCTGGACTAGCGGGGGGCGCTAACACCGGGGAGCTGTTTTTT
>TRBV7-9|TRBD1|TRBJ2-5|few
CASSQDRAETQYF
TGTGCCAGCAGCCAAGACAGGGCTGAGACCCAGTACTTC
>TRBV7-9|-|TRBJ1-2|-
CASSLAPTENYGYTF
TGTGCCAGCAGCTTAGCGCCTACAGAGAACTATGGCTACACCTTC
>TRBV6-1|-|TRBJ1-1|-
CASSDSMNTEAFF
TGTGCCAGCAGTGACAGTATGAACACTGAAGCTTTCTTT
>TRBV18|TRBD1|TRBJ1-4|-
CASSPDRGGEKLFF
TGTGCCAGCTCACCGGACAGGGGCGGGGAAAAACTGTTTTTT
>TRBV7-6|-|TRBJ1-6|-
CASSLAGSPLHF
TGTGCCAGCAGCTTAGCTGGCTCACCCCTCCACTTT
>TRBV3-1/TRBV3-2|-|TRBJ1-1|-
CASRRSPNTEAFF
TGTGCCAGCAGGAGATCACCTAACACTGAAGCTTTCTTT
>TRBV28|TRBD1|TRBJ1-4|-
CASSPGTGRAENEKLFF
TGTGCCAGCAGTCCCGGGACAGGGAGGGCCGAAAATGAAAAACTGTTTTTT
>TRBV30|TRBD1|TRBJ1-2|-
CAWSSESGTGGRFSNGYTF
TGTGCCTGGAGTTCTGAATCCGGGACAGGGGGGCGGTTTTCCAATGGCTACACCTTC